This TCR beta chain was identified during a study of OX40 agonist ivuxolimab in advanced cancers. The overall study: Cohort: 82.7% men, mean age around 60, aged roughly 23 to 90. The study's findings and limits: The average count of expanded clones was higher among CD8+ T cells than among CD4+.

TCRdb keeps only in-frame clones here, not all; method: immunoSEQ multiplex PCR. This table has about 60,000 clones, about four fifths appearing once. Note on this clone: Its antigen remains unidentified.

Germline V gives CDR1 SGHTA, CDR2 FQGNSA. V shed 3 bases and J shed 2 bases, with 8 bases lying between them. The CDR3 consists of 13 residues. Autoimmune disease history or systemic immunosuppression was exclusionary. Blood specimens came from baseline, cycle 4 day 1, and cycle 7 day 1. This chain connects TRBV7-2 to TRBJ2-7; TRBD1 might be the D (6 bases). The origin of this receptor is an adult with an advanced solid tumor such as melanoma, head and neck, liver or kidney cancer. The sample in question was CD4+ or CD8+ T cells sorted from blood, obtained in a trial of the OX40 agonist ivuxolimab. The CDR3 loop is CASSFPGAYEQYF. DNA for the CDR3: TGTGCCAGCAGCTTTCCAGGGGCCTACGAGCAGTACTTC.